This TCR beta chain emerged from a study of blood T cell repertoires in COVID-19. Study information: COVID-19 samples from acute and convalescent phases originated in the United States, Italy and Spain. Sources were T cells, B-cell-depleted T cells, or PBMCs; the material itself was cDNA or gDNA.

In its sample, this clone was seen once. Seattle cases were enrolled at active infection and followed longitudinally. In the original workflow: Amplification of reference gene primers provided the estimated nucleated cell counts. Profiling relied on immunoSEQ multiplex PCR, and the TCRdb table lists in-frame clones only, not all of them. V and J calls and clone size are given by that table; D and trimming were obtained from the DNA. This repertoire shows around 340,000 clones, 70% to 90% found once; its top ten account for 7% to 7.5%. Trimming took off 1 base at V and 4 bases at J, with 14 bases between the two ends. CDR3 length: 15 residues. Germline-derived CDR1 and CDR2 are SGHTA and FQGNSA.

This sequence joins TRBV7-2 and TRBJ2-7; D might be TRBD1 (6 bases). This receptor was identified in a woman aged 60-75 years with COVID-19, enrolled during active disease. Sequenced: peripheral blood. In nucleotides, the CDR3 is TGTGCCAGCAGCTTAGTACAGGGACCTGATTACGAGCAGTACTTC. As protein: CASSLVQGPDYEQYF. The whole variable domain, filled in from reference TRBV7-2 and TRBJ2-7, reads GAGVSQSPSNKVTEKGKDVELRCDPISGHTALYWYRQSLGQGLEFLIYFQGNSAPDKSGLPSDRFSAERTGGSVSTLTIQRTQQEDSAVYLCASSLVQGPDYEQYFGPGTRLTVT.